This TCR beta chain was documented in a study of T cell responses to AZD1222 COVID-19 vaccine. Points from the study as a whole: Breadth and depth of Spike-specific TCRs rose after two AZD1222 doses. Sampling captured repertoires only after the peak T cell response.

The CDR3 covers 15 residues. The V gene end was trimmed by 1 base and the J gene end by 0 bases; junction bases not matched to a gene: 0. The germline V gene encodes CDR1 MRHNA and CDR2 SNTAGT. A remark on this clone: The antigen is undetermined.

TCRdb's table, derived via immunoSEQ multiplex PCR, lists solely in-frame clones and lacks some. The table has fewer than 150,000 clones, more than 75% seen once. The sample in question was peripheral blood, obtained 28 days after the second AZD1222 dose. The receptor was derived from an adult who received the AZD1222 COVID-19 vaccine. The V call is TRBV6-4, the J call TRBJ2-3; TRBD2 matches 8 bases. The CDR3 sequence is CASSDLAGSTDTQYF. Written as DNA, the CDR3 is TGTGCCAGCAGTGACTTAGCGGGAAGCACAGATACGCAGTATTTT.